The source of this TCR beta chain is a study of blood T cells in healthy people across ages. Study results and limitations: Unknown donor CMV status possibly confounded expanded clonotype changes. Among T cells, TCR beta diversity per million cells dropped roughly linearly as age rose.

Regarding this clonotype: Antigen: not known.

The second PCR ran roughly 6 to 11 cycles with a sample-barcoded 5' primer and J-beta primers. TCRdb analysed the 5' RACE reads with MiXCR anew, one entry per CDR3 protein. The repertoire includes about 1.4 million distinct CDR3 sequences, approximately 60% of them detected once, and 6.7% sits in the top ten. Donors were healthy Caucasian individuals from Russia aged roughly 6 to 90. Total RNA extracted from each sample amounted to at least 6 micrograms. In germline, CDR1 is SGHVS, CDR2 FNYEAQ. The CDR3 loop spans 16 amino acids. V lost 4 bases, J lost 6 bases, and 16 bases lay in between. Material for sequencing was blood. The sequence was collected from a man between 18 and 29 years old in good health. The chain joins TRBV7-6 to TRBJ1-6, with D possibly TRBD1 on 6 matching bases. CDR3 bases: TGTGCCAGCAGCTCCTCATACGGGACACTTAATTCACCCCTCCACTTT. Translation gives CASSSSYGTLNSPLHF.